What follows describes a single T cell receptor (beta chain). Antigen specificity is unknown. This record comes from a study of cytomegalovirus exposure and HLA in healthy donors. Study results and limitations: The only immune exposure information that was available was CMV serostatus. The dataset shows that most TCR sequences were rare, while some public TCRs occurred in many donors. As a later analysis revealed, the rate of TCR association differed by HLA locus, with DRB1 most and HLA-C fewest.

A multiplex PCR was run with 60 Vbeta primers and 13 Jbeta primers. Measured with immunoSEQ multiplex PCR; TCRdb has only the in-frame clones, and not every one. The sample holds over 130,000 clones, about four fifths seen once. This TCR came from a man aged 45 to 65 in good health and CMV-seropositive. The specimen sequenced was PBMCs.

Here the CDR3 reads CASSQNSLTSGRNNYEQYF. For the CDR3, the DNA is TGTGCCAGCAGCCAAAATTCCTTGACTAGCGGGAGGAACAACTACGAGCAGTACTTC. The V gene is TRBV4-2, the J gene TRBJ2-5; 13 nucleotides align to TRBD2. The DNA end lines up better with TRBJ2-7; the J call may be wrong. The CDR3 is made up of 19 amino acids. Germline V CDR1 and CDR2: LGHNA, YNFKEQ.